This T cell receptor (beta chain) was documented in a study of graft-versus-host responses after intestinal transplantation. Turning to the study itself: In this cohort, recipients had multivisceral, liver-intestinal, or isolated intestinal transplants. Every transplant recipient was induced with anti-thymocyte globulin, then maintained on tacrolimus and steroids for around 3 years. Study observations and caveats: Among recipient marrow samples, GvH clones were found; some appeared first in ileum or blood.

Unmatched junction bases numbered 1, after V lost 0 bases and J lost 2 bases. Germline V gene sequence: CDR1 LGHNA, CDR2 YNFKEQ. This CDR3 has 16 amino acids. Clones were sequenced by immunoSEQ multiplex PCR, and TCRdb holds only the in-frame ones, with some missing. The sample holds about 81,000 clones, around 93% seen once. Notes on this clone: Its antigen is currently unknown.

This clonotype was sampled from a human donor who was the organ donor for an intestinal transplant. Here the sequenced sample was unstimulated CD4+ T cells sorted from spleen or lymph node cells, taken before transplant. The chain has TRBV4-2 and TRBJ1-5; 10 bases align to TRBD1. The CDR3 nucleotides are TGTGCCAGCAGCCAAGATGGGACAGGGGGCAATCAGCCCCAGCATTTT. Its protein is CASSQDGTGGNQPQHF.